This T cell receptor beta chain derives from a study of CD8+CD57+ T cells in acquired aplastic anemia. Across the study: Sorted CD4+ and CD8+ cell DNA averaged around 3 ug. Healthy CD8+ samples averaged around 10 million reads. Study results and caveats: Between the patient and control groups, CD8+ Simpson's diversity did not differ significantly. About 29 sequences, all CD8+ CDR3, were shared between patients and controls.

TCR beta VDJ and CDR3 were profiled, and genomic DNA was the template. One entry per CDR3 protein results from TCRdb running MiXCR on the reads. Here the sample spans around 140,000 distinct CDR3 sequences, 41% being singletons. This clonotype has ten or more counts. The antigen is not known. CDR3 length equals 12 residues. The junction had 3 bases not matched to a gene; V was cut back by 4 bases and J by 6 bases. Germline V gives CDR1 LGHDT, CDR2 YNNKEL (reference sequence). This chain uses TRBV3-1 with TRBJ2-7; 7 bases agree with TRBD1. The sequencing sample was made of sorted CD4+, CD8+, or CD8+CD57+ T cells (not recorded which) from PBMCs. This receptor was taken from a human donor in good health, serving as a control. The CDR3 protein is CASSLTGFEQYF. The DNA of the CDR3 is TGTGCCAGCAGCCTGACAGGGTTCGAGCAGTACTTC.